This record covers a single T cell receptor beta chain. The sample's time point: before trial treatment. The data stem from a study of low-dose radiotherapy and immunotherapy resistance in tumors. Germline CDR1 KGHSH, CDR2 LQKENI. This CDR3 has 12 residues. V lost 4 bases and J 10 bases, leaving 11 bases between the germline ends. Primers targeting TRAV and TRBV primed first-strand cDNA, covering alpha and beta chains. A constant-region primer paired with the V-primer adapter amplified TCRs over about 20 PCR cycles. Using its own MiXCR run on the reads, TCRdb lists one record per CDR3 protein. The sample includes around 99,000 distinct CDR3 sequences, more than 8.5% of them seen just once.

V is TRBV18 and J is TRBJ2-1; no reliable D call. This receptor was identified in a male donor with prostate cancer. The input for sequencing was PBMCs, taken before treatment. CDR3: CASSLLLYEQFF. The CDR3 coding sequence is TGTGCCAGCTCACTTCTATTATACGAGCAGTTCTTC.